This T cell receptor beta chain was retrieved from a study of post-analysis software for immune sequencing data (dated by TCRdb to the mid-2010s). Study-level background: Relapsing-remitting, secondary progressive and progressive-relapsing multiple sclerosis were recorded as disease courses, and subtype annotation was lacking for some patients. The patient repertoires were compared against about a dozen previously published healthy control repertoires obtained from donors aged roughly 6 to 28 years. A subset of samples was prepared in parallel using single-end sample barcoding, then pooled and co-amplified after Illumina adapter ligation. The full study reports these points: Several TRBV segments, including TRBV5-6, TRBV5-1 and TRBV20-1, were significantly more frequent in patients than controls. Multiple sclerosis patients had significantly lower normalized Chao1 diversity than controls, a result that suggests substantial peripheral T-cell clonal expansion. Direct clustering with F measure showed strong co-clustering of samples prepared in the same batch, prompting a batch-effect correction. The control group was slightly older than the multiple sclerosis patient group.

To demonstrate the VDJtools post-analysis software, the study profiled TCR beta repertoires from the peripheral blood of some 13 young patients with multiple sclerosis. Multiple sclerosis patients were children and adolescents aged roughly 6 to 16 years. Libraries were prepared through PCR. The listed sequencing device is Illumina HiSeq 2500. To reduce PCR and sequencing biases, unique molecular identifiers were built into the TCR beta cDNA libraries. Every 1 to 10 million input T cells yielded around 500,000 cDNA molecules, meaning each molecule approximated one T cell. The same protocol used for the earlier healthy control dataset was applied to prepare and sequence the patient libraries. Samples belonging to the same batch were prepared together, multiplexed and sequenced on a shared HiSeq lane. The study's processing was this. Raw barcoded reads were processed with MIGEC, and single-read molecular identifier groups were discarded before consensus assembly and CDR3 extraction. Clonotype tables were post-analysed with VDJtools, and diversity was normalized by down-sampling all datasets to the smallest sample size. Repertoire overlap clustering matched CDR3 amino acid but not nucleotide sequences to correct batch-related cross-sample contamination. The public reads were reanalyzed by TCRdb: fastp trimming at Q25, MiXCR alignment, in-frame beta chains only. Each CDR3 protein appears once, grouped with its most common genes and DNA. TCRdb assigned the V and J calls; the authors' analysis was not used. Within this sample are some 700,000 distinct CDR3 sequences, with roughly three fifths of them counted one time only. The biggest ten clones account for about 11% of the sample.

The germline V gene encodes CDR1 DFQATT and CDR2 SNEGSKA (reference sequence). V lost 5 bases and J lost 6 bases, and the count of bases not matched to a germline gene is 9. The CDR3 has 14 amino acids, counting the end cysteine and phenylalanine. This entry keeps only the CDR3 DNA: 42 bases, framed from base 1. About this clonotype: Its antigen is not yet known. No base-level quality is on record; no much larger clone is a single base apart.

Sequences were obtained from blood. The V and J genes are TRBV20-1 and TRBJ2-1; the central 8 bases match TRBD1. This clonotype was sampled from a girl aged 2-9 years with multiple sclerosis. The DNA sequence follows: TGCAGTGCTGTTGAGGGACAGGAGAGCAATGAGCAGTTCTTC. Its protein product is CSAVEGQESNEQFF.